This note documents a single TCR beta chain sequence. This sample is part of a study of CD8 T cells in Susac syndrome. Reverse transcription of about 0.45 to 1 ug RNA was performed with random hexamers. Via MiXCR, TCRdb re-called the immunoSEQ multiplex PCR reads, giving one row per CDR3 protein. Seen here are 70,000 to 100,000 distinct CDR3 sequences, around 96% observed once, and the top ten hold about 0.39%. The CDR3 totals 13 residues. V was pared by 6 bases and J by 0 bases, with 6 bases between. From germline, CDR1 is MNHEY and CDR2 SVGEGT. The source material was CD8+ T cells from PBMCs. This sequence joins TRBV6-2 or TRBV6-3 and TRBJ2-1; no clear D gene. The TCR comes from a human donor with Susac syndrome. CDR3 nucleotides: TGTGCCAGCAGGGAAAACTCCTACAATGAGCAGTTCTTC. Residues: CASRENSYNEQFF.